Shown below are 30 T cell receptor beta chains from a single sample sequenced in a study of T cell repertoires in cytomegalovirus infection. TCRdb re-analysed the reads in MiXCR, keeping a single row per CDR3 protein. The table has about 130,000 distinct CDR3 sequences, 7.5% to 9% seen once. The sequenced sample was PBMCs. These TCRs come from a human donor in good health (CMV status not recorded). Some clones in this sample may be carry-over from other donors' samples.

There are a few counts of this clonotype. This chain joins TRBV28 and TRBJ1-2, with 11 bases that match TRBD1. Looked up from germline, CDR1 is MDHEN and CDR2 is SYDVKM. The CDR3 is 14 amino acids. V was clipped by 10 bases and J by 8 bases; unmatched bases: 12. The CDR3 DNA is TGTGCCACCTTTCCGCGGACAGGGGGCGCGGGCTACACCTTC. Protein sequence: CATFPRTGGAGYTF.

The rearrangement uses TRBV5-4 and TRBJ1-3, with 7 bases aligning to TRBD1. This CDR3 contains 15 residues. V dropped 4 bases and J dropped 4; count of bases not matched to a gene: 8. Germline V gene lookup returns CDR1 SGHNT and CDR2 YYREEE (reference sequence). The DNA for the CDR3 is TGTGCCAGCAGCGCGGGACAGACGGGAGGAAACACCATATATTTT. Encoded protein: CASSAGQTGGNTIYF. Using reference TRBV5-4 and TRBJ1-3 for the parts outside the CDR3, the full variable domain is ETGVTQSPTHLIKTRGQQVTLRCSSQSGHNTVSWYQQALGQGPQFIFQYYREEENGRGNFPPRFSGLQFPNYSSELNVNALELDDSALYLCASSAGQTGGNTIYFGEGSWLTVV.

This rearrangement joins TRBV19 to TRBJ1-5; no firm D call. Looked up from germline, CDR1 is LNHDA and CDR2 is SQIVND (reference sequence). This CDR3 is 14 amino acids long. Trimming took 3 bases from V and 3 from J, leaving 9 bases between them. CDR3 sequence: CASSIGGSNQPQHF. CDR3 coding DNA: TGTGCCAGTAGTATCGGAGGATCCAATCAGCCCCAGCATTTT.

This chain uses TRBV29-1 with TRBJ1-3, with D possibly TRBD1 on 5 matching bases. The CDR3 is 12 residues long. Germline V gives CDR1 SQVTM, CDR2 ANQGSEA. V was trimmed by 7 bases and J by 2 bases, leaving 9 bases between them. The CDR3 loop reads CSAGGAGNTIYF. The CDR3 DNA sequence: TGCAGCGCCGGGGGAGCTGGAAACACCATATATTTT.

This clonotype has ten or more counts. J is TRBJ1-4 and V is TRBV4-1; D ambiguous. The V and J ends lost 1 base and 0 bases respectively, with 9 bases between them. The CDR3 contains 16 residues. Germline lookup yields CDR1 MGHRA and CDR2 YSYEKL. The CDR3 reads CASSQVGGPTNEKLFF. CDR3 sequence (DNA): TGCGCCAGCAGCCAAGTAGGAGGGCCAACTAATGAAAAACTGTTTTTT.

At least ten counts were recorded for this clonotype. This rearrangement joins TRBV10-3 to TRBJ1-6, with a weak D call TRBD1 (5 bases). CDR3 size: 15 residues. Germline V gives CDR1 ENHRY, CDR2 SYGVKD. V was trimmed by 4 bases and J by 2 bases, leaving 9 bases between them. CDR3 DNA sequence: TGTGCCATCAGTGTTTGGGGCCCCTATAATTCACCCCTCCACTTT. The encoded protein is CAISVWGPYNSPLHF.

This clonotype was counted at least ten times. The rearrangement links TRBV12-3 or TRBV12-4 to TRBJ2-1; 11 bases map to TRBD2. The CDR3 is made up of 15 amino acids. Losses at the gene ends were 4 bases for V and 6 bases for J; bases not matched to a gene: 5. CDR3 amino acids: CASSSPGTSGNEQFF. The CDR3 nucleotides are TGTGCCAGCAGTTCCCCGGGGACTAGCGGCAATGAGCAGTTCTTC.

At least ten counts were recorded for this clonotype. The rearrangement joins TRBV12-3 or TRBV12-4 to TRBJ2-1; 8 bases align to TRBD1. This CDR3 contains 14 residues. V was pared by 7 bases and J by 7 bases, with 9 bases of the junction left unmatched. In nucleotides, the CDR3 is TGTGCCAGCAAAATAGGACAGGGAGGAAATGAGCAGTTCTTC. This encodes CASKIGQGGNEQFF.

This clonotype was seen ten or more times. V and J are TRBV19 and TRBJ2-1; 10 bases match TRBD1. The germline CDR1 and CDR2 sequences are LNHDA and SQIVND (reference sequence). Germline trimming cut 10 bases from V and 0 bases from J; bases unmatched to any gene: 9. CDR3 size: 16 residues. CDR3 in DNA: TGTGCCACCGGTCGGTGGACAGGGGGCTCCTACAATGAGCAGTTCTTC. Translated: CATGRWTGGSYNEQFF.

This clonotype was recorded at least ten times. The CDR3 DNA is TGCAGTGCCCGGACCTATAATGAAAAACTGTTTTTT. Translation: CSARTYNEKLFF. The gene calls are TRBV20-1 and TRBJ1-4; no clear D. This CDR3 spans 12 amino acids. The V gene lost 6 bases and the J gene lost 4 bases, with 9 bases spanning the gap. Germline CDR1 reads DFQATT; CDR2 reads SNEGSKA (reference sequence).

This clonotype appeared a few times. The chain couples TRBV29-1 to TRBJ1-1, with D tentatively TRBD1 (5 bases). This CDR3 has 15 residues. CDR1 SQVTM and CDR2 ANQGSEA come from the germline V gene. V was shortened by 1 base and J by 1 base, with 13 bases between the two germline ends. CDR3 coding DNA: TGCAGCGTTGAAGTGGACATCAGAAGGAACACTGAAGCTTTCTTT. This codes for CSVEVDIRRNTEAFF.

This clonotype has a handful of counts. This chain uses TRBV10-3 with TRBJ2-2; TRBD1 might be the D (6 bases). There are 14 residues in the CDR3. Looked up from germline, CDR1 is ENHRY and CDR2 is SYGVKD. Trimming pared 6 bases from V and 5 bases from J, leaving 13 bases between. The CDR3 here is CAIRGTSTTGELFF. The CDR3 DNA reads as TGTGCCATCAGAGGGACATCAACTACCGGGGAGCTGTTTTTT.

The table lists this clonotype with many counts. The chain is built from TRBV28 and TRBJ2-3; 11 positions match TRBD2. The CDR3 consists of 17 residues. Germline V CDR1 and CDR2: MDHEN, SYDVKM. With V trimmed by 6 bases and J by 6 bases, 14 bases remained unmatched. CDR3 in amino acids: CASRSPILAGGQDTQYF. The CDR3 DNA sequence: TGTGCCAGCAGGAGCCCAATTCTAGCGGGGGGTCAGGATACGCAGTATTTT.

A remark on this clonotype: Given a much more abundant clone one base away, this may be a read error. This chain uses TRBV10-3 with TRBJ2-6; 10 bases align to TRBD1. V lost 0 bases to trimming and J lost 3 bases; unmatched junction nucleotides: 2. CDR1 and CDR2 (germline): ENHRY, SYGVKD. CDR3 length: 17 amino acids. The CDR3 nucleotides are TGTGCCATCAGTGAGTCGACAGGGGGCTTTGGGGCCAACGTCCTGACTTTC. Protein: CAISESTGGFGANVLTF.

This clonotype was recorded at least ten times. The chain couples TRBV6-8 to TRBJ2-7, with a tentative D call TRBD1 (5 bases). The V gene's germline CDR1 is MNHGY and CDR2 SAAAGT. Trimming cost V 2 bases and J 0 bases, with 11 bases left between them. The CDR3 runs to 15 residues. CDR3 amino acids: CASSYRPDSSYEQYF. In DNA form, the CDR3 reads TGTGCCAGCAGTTACCGACCCGACAGCTCCTACGAGCAGTACTTC.

This chain uses TRBV20-1 with TRBJ2-2; no clear D gene. Per germline, CDR1 DFQATT and CDR2 SNEGSKA (reference sequence). The CDR3 extends over 12 amino acids. V was trimmed by 3 bases and J by 5 bases, leaving 7 bases between them. CDR3 DNA sequence: TGCAGTGCTAGTACCGGGACCGGGGAGCTGTTTTTT. Translation: CSASTGTGELFF.

This clonotype was picked up many times. V is TRBV12-3 or TRBV12-4 and J is TRBJ2-1; possibly TRBD1 for D (5 bases). The CDR3 totals 12 residues. The V end was cut by 5 bases, the J end by 7 bases, with 9 bases between. This CDR3 reads CASSRPGNEQFF. CDR3 nucleotide sequence: TGTGCCAGCAGTCGCCCAGGGAATGAGCAGTTCTTC.

This clonotype was counted only a few times. V and J are TRBV20-1 and TRBJ1-2; maybe TRBD1 (5 bases). Per the germline V gene, CDR1 is DFQATT and CDR2 is SNEGSKA (reference sequence). The CDR3 is 14 amino acids. Deletions cut 3 bases from V and 6 bases from J, with 17 bases between. CDR3: CSASPAGKIHGYTF. CDR3 nucleotides: TGCAGTGCTAGTCCCGCAGGGAAGATTCATGGCTACACCTTC.

This clonotype was recorded at least ten times. The genes are TRBV2 and TRBJ1-1; TRBD1 matches at 10 bases. The CDR3 contains 14 residues. V was pared by 6 bases and J by 8 bases, with 9 bases of the junction left unmatched. The germline CDR1 and CDR2 sequences are SNHLY and FYNNEI. The CDR3 sequence: CASSLAGQGSEAFF. For the CDR3, the DNA is TGTGCCAGCAGCCTAGCGGGACAGGGGTCGGAAGCTTTCTTT.

This clonotype was observed many times. V and J are TRBV7-2 and TRBJ2-7; a weak D match, TRBD2 (5 bases). Per germline, CDR1 SGHTA and CDR2 FQGNSA. The CDR3 sequence is 13 residues long. Trimming cost V 5 bases and J 6 bases, with 14 bases left between them. The CDR3 nucleotides are TGTGCCAGCAGCACCTCCCGGGGTCCCGAGCAGTACTTC. It specifies CASSTSRGPEQYF.

In its sample, this clonotype was seen a few times. The chain employs TRBV30 and TRBJ2-2, with no clear D. This CDR3 has 13 residues. The ends were cut back, 4 bases at V and 0 bases at J, with 6 bases in the middle. Germline V gene data show CDR1 as GTSNPN and CDR2 as SVGIG (reference sequence). The CDR3, as DNA: TGTGCCTGGAATCAGGCGAACACCGGGGAGCTGTTTTTT. It is translated as CAWNQANTGELFF. Complete variable domain (other parts from reference TRBV30 and TRBJ2-2): SQTIHQWPATLVQPVGSPLSLECTVEGTSNPNLYWYRQAAGRGLQLLFYSVGIGQISSEVPQNLSASRPQDRQFILSSKKLLLSDSGFYLCAWNQANTGELFFGEGSRLTVL.

This clonotype has a count of ten or more. The rearrangement uses TRBV7-2 and TRBJ2-3; unclear D gene. V lost 6 bases and J 5 bases, leaving 9 bases between the germline ends. This CDR3 region has 12 residues. CDR1 and CDR2 (germline): SGHTA, FQGNSA. CDR3 in amino acids: CASSTLGDTQYF. CDR3 sequence (DNA): TGTGCCAGCAGTACCCTGGGAGATACGCAGTATTTT. Combining the CDR3 with reference TRBV7-2 and TRBJ2-3 gives the whole variable domain GAGVSQSPSNKVTEKGKDVELRCDPISGHTALYWYRQSLGQGLEFLIYFQGNSAPDKSGLPSDRFSAERTGGSVSTLTIQRTQQEDSAVYLCASSTLGDTQYFGPGTRLTVL.

The chain links TRBV14 to TRBJ2-7, with D perhaps TRBD1 or TRBD2 (5 bases each). Germline V gene sequence: CDR1 SGHDN, CDR2 FVKESK. The CDR3 is 14 residues long. V lost 1 base to trimming and J lost 3 bases, with 10 bases between them. As DNA, the CDR3 is TGTGCCAGCAGCCAAGCGGGGCGGGTCTACGAGCAGTACTTC. Protein sequence: CASSQAGRVYEQYF.

This clonotype was picked up many times. The gene calls are TRBV27 and TRBJ2-1; 7 nucleotides agree with TRBD2. CDR3 size: 16 residues. J was trimmed by 6 bases and V by 6 bases; bases with no gene match: 14. CDR1 and CDR2 from the germline V gene are MNHEY and SMNVEV (reference sequence). The CDR3 protein is CASRFAGGNRGNEQFF. CDR3 DNA: TGTGCCAGCAGATTTGCCGGGGGGAACCGGGGCAATGAGCAGTTCTTC.

This clonotype occurred many times. In nucleotides, the CDR3 is TGTGCCAGCAGCCCAAGGGCAGGGCTTTGGCCTGAAGCTTTCTTT. Translated: CASSPRAGLWPEAFF. The chain links TRBV7-2 to TRBJ1-1, with D tentatively TRBD1 (5 bases). This CDR3 is 15 amino acids long. With 5 bases removed from V and 6 bases from J, the gap between germline ends came to 19 bases. In germline, CDR1 is SGHTA, CDR2 FQGNSA. Full variable domain (remainder filled in from reference TRBV7-2 and TRBJ1-1): GAGVSQSPSNKVTEKGKDVELRCDPISGHTALYWYRQSLGQGLEFLIYFQGNSAPDKSGLPSDRFSAERTGGSVSTLTIQRTQQEDSAVYLCASSPRAGLWPEAFFGQGTRLTVV.

This clonotype was seen many times. This chain connects TRBV2 to TRBJ1-5; D is unclear. The CDR3 contains 14 residues. CDR1 and CDR2 from the germline V gene are SNHLY and FYNNEI. The V gene lost 1 base and the J gene lost 0 bases, with 4 bases spanning the gap. The CDR3 bases are TGTGCCAGCAGTGAAGGGGCTAGCAATCAGCCCCAGCATTTT. Its protein is CASSEGASNQPQHF.

This clonotype was seen repeatedly, ten times or more. This chain joins TRBV7-2 and TRBJ1-2; D perhaps matches TRBD1 (5 bases). The CDR3 sequence is 16 residues long. Germline values: CDR1 SGHTA, CDR2 FQGNSA. Trimming cost V 5 bases and J 6 bases, with 22 bases left between them. For the CDR3, the DNA is TGTGCCAGCAGCGCAAGGAGCAGGGCAAAGGTCGATGGCTACACCTTC. Protein: CASSARSRAKVDGYTF.

This clonotype was recorded many times. The chain recombines TRBV5-1 with TRBJ2-2, with a tentative D call TRBD1 (5 bases). The CDR3 contains 16 residues. Trimming pared 4 bases from V and 6 bases from J, leaving 19 bases between. CDR1 and CDR2 (germline): SGHRS, YFSETQ. The DNA for the CDR3 is TGCGCCAGCAGCCCGGAAAGACAGACAAGCGCCGGGGAGCTGTTTTTT. This gives the protein CASSPERQTSAGELFF.

In this sample, this clonotype turned up many times. V gene TRBV7-9 combines with J gene TRBJ1-6; no firm D call. The CDR3 contains 15 residues. V lost 2 bases, J lost 6 bases, and 11 bases lay in between. Germline V gene sequence: CDR1 SEHNR, CDR2 FQNEAQ (reference sequence). CDR3 bases: TGTGCCAGCAGCTTAAGTTTCCCTACTAATTCACCCCTCCACTTT. Its translation is CASSLSFPTNSPLHF.

This clonotype was seen many times. V usage is TRBV7-2 and J usage is TRBJ2-7; 7 bases are a match to TRBD2. The CDR3 has 13 residues. CDR1 and CDR2 (germline): SGHTA, FQGNSA. With 5 bases clipped from V and 4 bases from J, the junction kept 5 bases outside the gene matches. CDR3 sequence reads: CASSPVGGYEQYF. In DNA, the CDR3 is TGTGCCAGCAGCCCGGTGGGGGGGTACGAGCAGTACTTC. The full variable domain, rest sourced from reference TRBV7-2 and TRBJ2-7, is GAGVSQSPSNKVTEKGKDVELRCDPISGHTALYWYRQSLGQGLEFLIYFQGNSAPDKSGLPSDRFSAERTGGSVSTLTIQRTQQEDSAVYLCASSPVGGYEQYFGPGTRLTVT.